This T cell receptor beta chain comes out of a study of beta chain features in type 1 diabetes. Study observations and caveats: The study notes PCR might favor shorter templates equally in patients and controls. The influence of HLA type on TCRB rearrangement stayed undetermined.

The isolated RNA, all of it, was reverse transcribed, so expressed TCRB transcripts were what got sequenced. Clones were sequenced by immunoSEQ multiplex PCR, and TCRdb holds only the in-frame ones, with some missing. Of approximately 400,000 clones in the sample, around 16% were seen once. Per germline, CDR1 MNHEY and CDR2 SVGAGI. Trimming cost V 5 bases and J 11 bases, with 12 bases left between them. This CDR3 contains 11 residues. Comment on this clone: Its antigen is still unknown.

The clonotype originates from a woman under 30 in good health. Sequencing was performed on naive CD4+ T cells from blood. The chain employs TRBV6-5 and TRBJ1-1; a weak D match, TRBD1 (6 bases). CDR3 region: CASSNRVSAFF. The CDR3 bases are TGTGCCAGCAGTAACAGGGTATCGGCTTTCTTT.